The present entry profiles one T cell receptor (beta chain) with its context. Its antigen is unknown. The CDR3 has 14 residues. Trimming removed 0 bases at V and 6 bases at J, with 14 bases between. Germline V lookup: CDR1 DFQATT, CDR2 SNEGSKA (reference sequence). This sample is drawn from a study of post-analysis software for immune sequencing data. Each TCR beta cDNA library carried unique molecular identifiers. TCRdb redid the calling of the PCR reads with MiXCR, one entry per CDR3 protein. Of hundreds of thousands of distinct CDR3 sequences in the sample, 45% were seen once. The study, taken as a whole, reports: Roughly 5 TRBV segments, TRBV5-6, TRBV5-1 and TRBV20-1 among them, were found more frequent in patients than controls.

The specimen was blood. The sequence was collected from a girl between 10 and 17 years old with multiple sclerosis. The chain uses TRBV20-1 and TRBJ1-1; TRBD1 is a possible D gene (6 bases). The DNA of the CDR3 is TGCAGTGCTAGAGAGGGGGCAGGGATATCTGAAGCTTTCTTT. This translates into CSAREGAGISEAFF.